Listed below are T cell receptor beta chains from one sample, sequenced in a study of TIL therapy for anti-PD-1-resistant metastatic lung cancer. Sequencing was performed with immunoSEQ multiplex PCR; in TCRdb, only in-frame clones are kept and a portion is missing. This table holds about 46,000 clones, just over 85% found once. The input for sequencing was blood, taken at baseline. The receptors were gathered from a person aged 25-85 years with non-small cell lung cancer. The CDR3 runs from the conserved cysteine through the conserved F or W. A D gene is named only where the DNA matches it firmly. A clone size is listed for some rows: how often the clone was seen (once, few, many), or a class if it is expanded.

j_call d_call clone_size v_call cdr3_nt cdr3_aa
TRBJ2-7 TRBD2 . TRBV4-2 TGTGCCAGCAGCCAAGGTGGACTAGCGTACGAGCAGTACTTC CASSQGGLAYEQYF
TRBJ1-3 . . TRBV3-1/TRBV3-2 TGTGCCAGCAGCCACCAACCTGGAAACACCATATATTTT CASSHQPGNTIYF
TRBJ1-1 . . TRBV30 TGTGCCTGGAGTGTACGGGGAGAAGCTTTCTTT CAWSVRGEAFF
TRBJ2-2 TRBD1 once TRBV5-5 TGTGCCAGCAGCCCACATCCGGGACAGAGGACCGGGGAGCTGTTTTTT CASSPHPGQRTGELFF
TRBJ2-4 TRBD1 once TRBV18 TGTGCCAGCTCACCAGGGGGACAGGGGTCGACCAAAAACATTCAGTACTTC CASSPGGQGSTKNIQYF
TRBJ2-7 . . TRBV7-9 TGTGCCAGCAGCTTAGGGGGGGACGAGCAGTACTTC CASSLGGDEQYF
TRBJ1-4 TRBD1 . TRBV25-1 TGTGCCAGCAGTGGTTGGACAGGGTCTAATGAAAAACTGTTTTTT CASSGWTGSNEKLFF
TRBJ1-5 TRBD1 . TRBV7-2 TGTGCCAGCAGACAGGGGGCTGGGCCCCAGCATTTT CASRQGAGPQHF
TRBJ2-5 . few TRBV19 TGTGCCAGTAGTAACCACGGGGGGCGGTGGGAGACCCAGTACTTC CASSNHGGRWETQYF
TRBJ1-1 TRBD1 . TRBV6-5 TGTGCCAGCAGTTACAGGGGGCGCGGGAACACTGAAGCTTTCTTT CASSYRGRGNTEAFF
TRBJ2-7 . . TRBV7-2 TGTGCCAGCAGCTTCTCGGGCAGGGGCGACGAGCAGTACTTC CASSFSGRGDEQYF
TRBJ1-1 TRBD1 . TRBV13 TGTGCCAGCAGCTTTGGGACAGGGGAGGCTGAAGCTTTCTTT CASSFGTGEAEAFF
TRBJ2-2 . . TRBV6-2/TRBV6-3 TGTGCCAGCAGCTTACAGGGTGCGGCCGGGGAGCTGTTTTTT CASSLQGAAGELFF
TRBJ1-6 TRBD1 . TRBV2 TGTGCCAGCAGCGGCCAGGGGGCCCTAAATTCACCCCTCCACTTT CASSGQGALNSPLHF
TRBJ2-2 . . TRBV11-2 TGTGCCAGCAGCTTAGAAGGAGACAAAAACACCGGGGAGCTGTTTTTT CASSLEGDKNTGELFF
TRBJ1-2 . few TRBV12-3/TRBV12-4 TGTGCCAGCATGTATGGCTACACCTTC CASMYGYTF
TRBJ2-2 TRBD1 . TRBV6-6 TGTGCCAGCAGTCCGTTGGGGACAGGGTCTGTAAGGAACACCGGGGAGCTGTTTTTT CASSPLGTGSVRNTGELFF
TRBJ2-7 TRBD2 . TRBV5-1 TGCGCCAGCAGGGTAGCACTAGCGGGAGCATCCGAGCAGTACTTC CASRVALAGASEQYF
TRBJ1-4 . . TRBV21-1 TGTGCCAGCAGCAAAGGGGACAGGGAAGTTGCAACTAATGAAAAACTGTTTTTT CASSKGDREVATNEKLFF
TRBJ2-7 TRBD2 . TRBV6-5 TGTGCCAGCAGAGGAGGGCGGGAGTACGAGCAGTACTTC CASRGGREYEQYF
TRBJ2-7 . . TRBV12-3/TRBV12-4 TGTGCCAGCAGTTTATTGCAGGCCTACGAGCAGTACTTC CASSLLQAYEQYF
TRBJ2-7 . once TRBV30 TGTGCCTGGAGTCAAGGGCGCTACGAGCAGTACTTC CAWSQGRYEQYF
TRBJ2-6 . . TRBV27 TGTGCCAGCAGTTTATGGGGAAGCTCTGGGGCCAACGTCCTGACTTTC CASSLWGSSGANVLTF
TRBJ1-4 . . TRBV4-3 TGCGCCAGCAGCCAAGAACAGGGACTCAATGAAAAACTGTTTTTT CASSQEQGLNEKLFF
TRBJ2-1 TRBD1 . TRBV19 TGTGCCAGTAGTATGGGACAGGGGGCCTACAATGAGCAGTTCTTC CASSMGQGAYNEQFF
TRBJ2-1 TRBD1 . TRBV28 TGTGCCAGCTATACCGGGACAGGGCTGTACAATGAGCAGTTCTTC CASYTGTGLYNEQFF
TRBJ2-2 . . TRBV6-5 TGTGCCAGTGTCGGCGGCACGAACACCGGGGAGCTGTTTTTT CASVGGTNTGELFF
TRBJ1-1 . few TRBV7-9 TGTGCCAGCACCCTCTATAACACTGAAGCTTTCTTT CASTLYNTEAFF
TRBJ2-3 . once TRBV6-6 TGTGCCAGCAGTTACTCCCCCGGGGCAGATACGCAGTATTTT CASSYSPGADTQYF
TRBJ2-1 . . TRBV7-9 TGTGCCAGCAGCGCCGCGGAGGGGGGATCCTACAATGAGCAGTTCTTC CASSAAEGGSYNEQFF
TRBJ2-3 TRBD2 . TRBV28 TGTGCCAGCAGTTTGAATAGGGCTAGCGGGGGGTTCACAGATACGCAGTATTTT CASSLNRASGGFTDTQYF
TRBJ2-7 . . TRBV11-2 TGTGCCAGCAGCTGGGGGCGCAGGGGCCTGAGGAGCTCCTACGAGCAGTACTTC CASSWGRRGLRSSYEQYF
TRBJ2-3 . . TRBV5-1 TGCGCCAGCAGCTTGGTAGGGCGGCGGTTCACAGATACGCAGTATTTT CASSLVGRRFTDTQYF
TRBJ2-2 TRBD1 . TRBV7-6 TGTGCCAGCAGCTTAGAGCAGGGGGCTCAGACCGGGGAGCTGTTTTTT CASSLEQGAQTGELFF
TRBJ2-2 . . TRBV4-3 TGCGCCAGCAGCCAAGACAGAGGAATGAACACCGGGGAGCTGTTTTTT CASSQDRGMNTGELFF
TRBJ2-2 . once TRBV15 TGTGCCACCAGCAGAGTTGACACCGGGGAGCTGTTTTTT CATSRVDTGELFF
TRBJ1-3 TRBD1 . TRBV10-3 TGTGCCATCAGTGAGAACAGGGGGAACACCATATATTTT CAISENRGNTIYF
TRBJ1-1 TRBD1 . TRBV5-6 TGTGCCAGCAGCTTGGTGGACAGGGGGAAAGCTTTCTTT CASSLVDRGKAFF
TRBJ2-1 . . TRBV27 TGTGCCAGCAGTGGTAGGCTCGACCGTGTTGGGAAGCAGTTCTTC CASSGRLDRVGKQFF